This is a list of T cell receptor beta chains from one sample in a study of CD8+ T cells in alopecia areata. Libraries were prepared by immunoSEQ multiplex PCR; TCRdb keeps only in-frame clonotypes and omits some of them. The table includes 110,000 or so clones, around 64% detected once. Material for sequencing was CD4+ T cells sorted from blood. These TCRs come from a human donor in good health. Both conserved end residues are part of each CDR3. Fields, in order: CDR3 protein, CDR3 DNA, J gene, D gene, clone size, V gene. A D gene is named only where the DNA matches it firmly. The size entry is marked missing in some rows and otherwise reads once, few, many or a size class.

CDR3aa: CASSSDSSNTEAFF; CDR3nt: TGTGCCAGCAGTTCCGACAGCTCGAACACTGAAGCTTTCTTT; j_gene: TRBJ1-1; d_gene: -; abundance: -; v_gene: TRBV11-2
CDR3aa: CASIAMTGARAEAFF; CDR3nt: TGTGCCAGCATCGCTATGACAGGGGCGAGGGCTGAAGCTTTCTTT; j_gene: TRBJ1-1; d_gene: TRBD1; abundance: -; v_gene: TRBV27
CDR3aa: CASSVDTSYGYTF; CDR3nt: TGTGCCAGCAGCGTGGACACCAGCTATGGCTACACCTTC; j_gene: TRBJ1-2; d_gene: -; abundance: once; v_gene: TRBV7-9
CDR3aa: CASTLGSLVAKNIQYF; CDR3nt: TGTGCCAGCACCCTCGGCAGCCTCGTAGCCAAAAACATTCAGTACTTC; j_gene: TRBJ2-4; d_gene: -; abundance: -; v_gene: TRBV27
CDR3aa: CASSPTNAGELFF; CDR3nt: TGTGCCAGCTCCCCAACAAACGCCGGGGAGCTGTTTTTT; j_gene: TRBJ2-2; d_gene: -; abundance: -; v_gene: TRBV18
CDR3aa: CASSPSKLGPTEAFF; CDR3nt: TGTGCCAGCAGTCCGTCTAAGTTGGGTCCCACTGAAGCTTTCTTT; j_gene: TRBJ1-1; d_gene: -; abundance: -; v_gene: TRBV6-5
CDR3aa: CASGRDRNTEAFF; CDR3nt: TGTGCCAGCGGCCGGGACAGGAACACTGAAGCTTTCTTT; j_gene: TRBJ1-1; d_gene: TRBD1; abundance: -; v_gene: TRBV27
CDR3aa: CASSSGLAGAYEQYF; CDR3nt: TGTGCCAGCAGCTCTGGACTAGCGGGGGCCTACGAGCAGTACTTC; j_gene: TRBJ2-7; d_gene: TRBD2; abundance: once; v_gene: TRBV9
CDR3aa: CASSLEGNSYNEQFF; CDR3nt: TGCGCCAGCAGCTTGGAAGGAAACTCCTACAATGAGCAGTTCTTC; j_gene: TRBJ2-1; d_gene: -; abundance: -; v_gene: TRBV5-1
CDR3aa: CASTSGPGDYGYTF; CDR3nt: TGTGCCAGCACCTCGGGACCTGGGGACTATGGCTACACCTTC; j_gene: TRBJ1-2; d_gene: -; abundance: -; v_gene: TRBV6-5
CDR3aa: CAWNLQGLGYGYTF; CDR3nt: TGTGCCTGGAACCTGCAGGGCTTGGGCTATGGCTACACCTTC; j_gene: TRBJ1-2; d_gene: -; abundance: -; v_gene: TRBV30
CDR3aa: CASPDKGGTDTQYF; CDR3nt: TGTGCCAGCCCCGATAAGGGGGGGACAGATACGCAGTATTTT; j_gene: TRBJ2-3; d_gene: -; abundance: -; v_gene: TRBV2
CDR3aa: CATSRDTDTQYF; CDR3nt: TGTGCCACCAGTCGAGACACAGATACGCAGTATTTT; j_gene: TRBJ2-3; d_gene: -; abundance: many; v_gene: TRBV15
CDR3aa: CASSLRGPGGYTF; CDR3nt: TGTGCCAGCAGCTTGCGGGGGCCGGGTGGCTACACCTTC; j_gene: TRBJ1-2; d_gene: -; abundance: -; v_gene: TRBV5-4
CDR3aa: CAWCLGNSPLHF; CDR3nt: TGTGCCTGGTGTTTAGGGAATTCACCCCTCCACTTT; j_gene: TRBJ1-6; d_gene: -; abundance: -; v_gene: TRBV30
CDR3aa: CASYSGGPTYNEQFF; CDR3nt: TGTGCCAGTTACTCGGGGGGCCCGACCTACAATGAGCAGTTCTTC; j_gene: TRBJ2-1; d_gene: -; abundance: -; v_gene: TRBV27
CDR3aa: CASSRGGQEETQYF; CDR3nt: TGCGCCAGCTCTCGCGGGGGACAGGAGGAGACCCAGTACTTC; j_gene: TRBJ2-5; d_gene: -; abundance: few; v_gene: TRBV5-1
CDR3aa: CASSEGGRGNTDTQYF; CDR3nt: TGTGCCAGCAGTGAGGGTGGTCGGGGGAACACAGATACGCAGTATTTT; j_gene: TRBJ2-3; d_gene: -; abundance: -; v_gene: TRBV25-1
CDR3aa: CASSPRGARETQYF; CDR3nt: TGTGCCAGCAGTCCCCGGGGGGCCCGGGAGACCCAGTACTTC; j_gene: TRBJ2-5; d_gene: -; abundance: -; v_gene: TRBV7-9
CDR3aa: CASSGGWGVDNSPLHF; CDR3nt: TGCGCCAGCAGCGGAGGGTGGGGGGTTGATAATTCACCCCTCCACTTT; j_gene: TRBJ1-6; d_gene: -; abundance: -; v_gene: TRBV5-1
CDR3aa: CSVAPSGDTEAFF; CDR3nt: TGCAGCGTCGCCCCGAGCGGGGACACTGAAGCTTTCTTT; j_gene: TRBJ1-1; d_gene: -; abundance: few; v_gene: TRBV29-1
CDR3aa: CASSLEGRSQETQYF; CDR3nt: TGCGCCAGCAGCTTGGAAGGGCGGTCCCAAGAGACCCAGTACTTC; j_gene: TRBJ2-5; d_gene: -; abundance: -; v_gene: TRBV5-1
CDR3aa: CATSRGGPGRETQYF; CDR3nt: TGTGCCACCAGCAGAGGTGGTCCCGGGCGGGAGACCCAGTACTTC; j_gene: TRBJ2-5; d_gene: -; abundance: few; v_gene: TRBV15
CDR3aa: CSVEGDRGRDEQYF; CDR3nt: TGCAGCGTTGAAGGGGACAGGGGCAGGGACGAGCAGTACTTC; j_gene: TRBJ2-7; d_gene: TRBD1; abundance: -; v_gene: TRBV29-1
CDR3aa: CASSLEPSTYEQYF; CDR3nt: TGCGCCAGCAGCTTGGAACCTAGTACCTACGAGCAGTACTTC; j_gene: TRBJ2-7; d_gene: -; abundance: -; v_gene: TRBV5-1
CDR3aa: CASSDRLATQYF; CDR3nt: TGTGCCAGCAGTGATCGGCTAGCAACCCAGTACTTC; j_gene: TRBJ2-5; d_gene: -; abundance: -; v_gene: TRBV2
CDR3aa: CASSEEGQGPYEQYF; CDR3nt: TGTGCCAGCAGTGAAGAGGGACAGGGGCCCTACGAGCAGTACTTC; j_gene: TRBJ2-7; d_gene: TRBD1; abundance: -; v_gene: TRBV6-4
CDR3aa: CASSAHGGRAYEQYF; CDR3nt: TGTGCCAGCAGTGCCCACGGCGGGAGGGCGTACGAGCAGTACTTC; j_gene: TRBJ2-7; d_gene: TRBD2; abundance: -; v_gene: TRBV25-1
CDR3aa: CASSMDQTGANVLTF; CDR3nt: TGTGCCAGTAGTATGGACCAAACTGGGGCCAACGTCCTGACTTTC; j_gene: TRBJ2-6; d_gene: -; abundance: -; v_gene: TRBV19
CDR3aa: CASSTAPGEDTQYF; CDR3nt: TGTGCCAGCAGCACCGCTCCGGGGGAAGATACGCAGTATTTT; j_gene: TRBJ2-3; d_gene: -; abundance: -; v_gene: TRBV9
CDR3aa: CASSQDRTSGLYEQYF; CDR3nt: TGTGCCAGCAGCCAAGATCGGACTAGCGGCCTCTACGAGCAGTACTTC; j_gene: TRBJ2-7; d_gene: TRBD2; abundance: -; v_gene: TRBV4-2
CDR3aa: CASSLTTDTQYF; CDR3nt: TGTGCCAGCAGCTTGACGACGGATACGCAGTATTTT; j_gene: TRBJ2-3; d_gene: -; abundance: -; v_gene: TRBV5-6
CDR3aa: CSVSPRYQETQYF; CDR3nt: TGCAGCGTTTCGCCTAGGTACCAAGAGACCCAGTACTTC; j_gene: TRBJ2-5; d_gene: -; abundance: -; v_gene: TRBV29-1
CDR3aa: CASSFRDRGLSPLHF; CDR3nt: TGTGCCAGCAGTTTCCGGGACAGGGGTTTATCACCCCTCCACTTT; j_gene: TRBJ1-6; d_gene: TRBD1; abundance: -; v_gene: TRBV28
CDR3aa: CSVDSRGGTEAFF; CDR3nt: TGCAGCGTTGACTCTCGGGGGGGAACTGAAGCTTTCTTT; j_gene: TRBJ1-1; d_gene: -; abundance: -; v_gene: TRBV29-1
CDR3aa: CATGELYQETQYF; CDR3nt: TGTGCCACCGGCGAGCTGTACCAAGAGACCCAGTACTTC; j_gene: TRBJ2-5; d_gene: -; abundance: -; v_gene: TRBV15
CDR3aa: CASSMDRSPYYGYTF; CDR3nt: TGTGCCAGCAGCATGGACAGGAGCCCTTACTATGGCTACACCTTC; j_gene: TRBJ1-2; d_gene: TRBD1; abundance: -; v_gene: TRBV9
CDR3aa: CASSQETQYF; CDR3nt: TGTGCCAGCAGCCAGGAGACCCAGTACTTC; j_gene: TRBJ2-5; d_gene: -; abundance: -; v_gene: TRBV5-5
CDR3aa: CASSDGSKYSPLHF; CDR3nt: TGCGCCAGCAGTGACGGCAGTAAATATTCACCCCTCCACTTT; j_gene: TRBJ1-6; d_gene: -; abundance: -; v_gene: TRBV10-2
CDR3aa: CASSPIPGANVLTF; CDR3nt: TGTGCCAGCAGCCCAATCCCTGGGGCCAACGTCCTGACTTTC; j_gene: TRBJ2-6; d_gene: -; abundance: once; v_gene: TRBV2
CDR3aa: CASSPHESRSPANTGELFF; CDR3nt: TGCGCCAGCAGCCCTCATGAAAGTAGATCCCCGGCGAACACCGGGGAGCTGTTTTTT; j_gene: TRBJ2-2; d_gene: -; abundance: -; v_gene: TRBV4-1
CDR3aa: CASSFTGTDGYTF; CDR3nt: TGTGCCAGCAGCTTCACCGGAACGGATGGCTACACCTTC; j_gene: TRBJ1-2; d_gene: -; abundance: -; v_gene: TRBV11-2
CDR3aa: CASSLERRQYF; CDR3nt: TGTGCCAGCAGCTTAGAACGGAGGCAGTACTTC; j_gene: TRBJ2-7; d_gene: -; abundance: -; v_gene: TRBV7-2
CDR3aa: CASSELRWTVTSDEQYF; CDR3nt: TGTGCCAGCAGTGAACTCCGTTGGACAGTTACCTCGGACGAGCAGTACTTC; j_gene: TRBJ2-7; d_gene: -; abundance: once; v_gene: TRBV2
CDR3aa: CAISVMGQTAYEQYF; CDR3nt: TGTGCCATCAGTGTGATGGGACAGACTGCCTACGAGCAGTACTTC; j_gene: TRBJ2-7; d_gene: TRBD1; abundance: few; v_gene: TRBV10-3
CDR3aa: CASSPSGDEQYF; CDR3nt: TGTGCCAGCTCACCCTCGGGGGACGAGCAGTACTTC; j_gene: TRBJ2-7; d_gene: -; abundance: few; v_gene: TRBV18
CDR3aa: CSAGQTENTEAFF; CDR3nt: TGCAGCGCGGGTCAGACAGAGAACACTGAAGCTTTCTTT; j_gene: TRBJ1-1; d_gene: -; abundance: -; v_gene: TRBV29-1
CDR3aa: CASSLARVAYEQYF; CDR3nt: TGTGCCAGCAGCTTAGCCAGGGTCGCGTACGAGCAGTACTTC; j_gene: TRBJ2-7; d_gene: -; abundance: few; v_gene: TRBV11-2
CDR3aa: CAWRAGWGNTEAFF; CDR3nt: TGTGCCTGGAGGGCCGGGTGGGGGAACACTGAAGCTTTCTTT; j_gene: TRBJ1-1; d_gene: -; abundance: -; v_gene: TRBV30
CDR3aa: CASSASGNTGELFF; CDR3nt: TGTGCCAGCAGCGCATCAGGGAACACCGGGGAGCTGTTTTTT; j_gene: TRBJ2-2; d_gene: -; abundance: -; v_gene: TRBV7-3
CDR3aa: CSVGDSNYGYTF; CDR3nt: TGCAGCGTTGGGGACAGCAACTATGGCTACACCTTC; j_gene: TRBJ1-2; d_gene: TRBD1; abundance: -; v_gene: TRBV29-1
CDR3aa: CASSLSDSNNEQFF; CDR3nt: TGCGCCAGCAGCTTGTCGGACTCAAACAATGAGCAGTTCTTC; j_gene: TRBJ2-1; d_gene: -; abundance: -; v_gene: TRBV5-1
CDR3aa: CSASWADTQYF; CDR3nt: TGCAGTGCTAGCTGGGCGGATACGCAGTATTTT; j_gene: TRBJ2-3; d_gene: -; abundance: -; v_gene: TRBV20-1
CDR3aa: CASSFRGAEAFF; CDR3nt: TGTGCCAGCAGCTTCAGAGGGGCTGAAGCTTTCTTT; j_gene: TRBJ1-1; d_gene: -; abundance: few; v_gene: TRBV7-2
CDR3aa: CASSPSLEYTDTQYF; CDR3nt: TGTGCCAGCAGCCCGTCTTTAGAATACACAGATACGCAGTATTTT; j_gene: TRBJ2-3; d_gene: -; abundance: -; v_gene: TRBV5-6